This entry describes one T cell receptor beta chain. Trimming stripped 1 base from V and 9 bases from J, with 3 bases between. In germline, CDR1 is KGHDR, CDR2 SFDVKD. This CDR3 has 11 amino acids. The record originates from a study of control samples from healthy donors and cancer patients. Assay used: immunoSEQ multiplex PCR; TCRdb lists only in-frame clones, some missing. Among over 80,000 clones listed, about 85% were seen once. The rearrangement joins TRBV24-1 to TRBJ2-1; unclear D gene. The sequence was collected from a man under 40 in good health. Sequenced input: blood. Here the CDR3 reads CATSDFLEQFF. Here the CDR3 DNA reads TGTGCCACCAGTGATTTCCTTGAGCAGTTCTTC.